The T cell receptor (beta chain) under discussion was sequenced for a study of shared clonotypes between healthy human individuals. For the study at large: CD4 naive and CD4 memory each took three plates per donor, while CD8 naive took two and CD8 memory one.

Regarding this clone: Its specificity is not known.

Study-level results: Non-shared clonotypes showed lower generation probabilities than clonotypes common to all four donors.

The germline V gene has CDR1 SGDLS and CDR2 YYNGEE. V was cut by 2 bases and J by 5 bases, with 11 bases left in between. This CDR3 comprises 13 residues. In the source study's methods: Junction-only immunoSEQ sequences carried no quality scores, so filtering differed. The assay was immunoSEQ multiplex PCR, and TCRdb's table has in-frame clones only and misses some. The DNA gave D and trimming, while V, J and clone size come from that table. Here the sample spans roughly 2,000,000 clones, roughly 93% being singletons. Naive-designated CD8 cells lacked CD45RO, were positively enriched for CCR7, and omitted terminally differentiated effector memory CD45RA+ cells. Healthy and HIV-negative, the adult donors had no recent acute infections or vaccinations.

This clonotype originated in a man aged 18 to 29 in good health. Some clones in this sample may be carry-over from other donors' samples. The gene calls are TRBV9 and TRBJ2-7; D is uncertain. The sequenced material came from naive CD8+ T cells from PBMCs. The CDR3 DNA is TGTGCCAGCAGCGTGTCCCTTGGGGACGAGCAGTACTTC. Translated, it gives CASSVSLGDEQYF.